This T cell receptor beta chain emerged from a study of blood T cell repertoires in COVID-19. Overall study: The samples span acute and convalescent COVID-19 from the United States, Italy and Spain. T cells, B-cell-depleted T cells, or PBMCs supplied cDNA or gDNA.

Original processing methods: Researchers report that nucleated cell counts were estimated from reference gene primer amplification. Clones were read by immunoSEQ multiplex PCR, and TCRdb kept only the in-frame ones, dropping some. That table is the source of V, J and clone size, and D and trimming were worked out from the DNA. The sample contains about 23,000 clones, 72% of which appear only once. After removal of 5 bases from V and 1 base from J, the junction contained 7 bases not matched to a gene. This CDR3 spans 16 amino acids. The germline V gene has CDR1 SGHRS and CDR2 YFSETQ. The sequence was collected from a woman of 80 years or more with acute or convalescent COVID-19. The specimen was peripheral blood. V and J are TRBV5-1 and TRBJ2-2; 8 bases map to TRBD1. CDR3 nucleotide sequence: TGCGCCAGCAGACCCCCCGGGACAGGGAACACCGGGGAGCTGTTTTTT. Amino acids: CASRPPGTGNTGELFF. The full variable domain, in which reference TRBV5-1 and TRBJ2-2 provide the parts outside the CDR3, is KAGVTQTPRYLIKTRGQQVTLSCSPISGHRSVSWYQQTPGQGLQFLFEYFSETQRNKGNFPGRFSGRQFSNSRSEMNVSTLELGDSALYLCASRPPGTGNTGELFFGEGSRLTVL.